These 22 T cell receptor beta chains came from one sample sequenced in a study of HIV-infected children after antiretroviral therapy interruption. Specified treatment: PENTA 11 planned treatment interruption arm or continuous ART arm. A 3' RACE protocol on RNA, with unique molecular identifiers, produced the TCR library. MiXCR was run by TCRdb on the 3' RACE reads, yielding one entry per CDR3 protein. The data contain more than 35,000 distinct CDR3 sequences, around 7% of them seen just once; the ten biggest clones take up more than 0.75%. Sequenced material: CD45RA+ CD4+ T cells from PBMCs, pooled from several time points, taken from a donor given antiretroviral therapy, either interrupted or continuous. As for subset: naive CD4+ CD45RA+ CD45RO- T cells. Receptors were obtained from a pool of human donors with HIV.

V usage is TRBV21-1 and J usage is TRBJ2-3. TRBV21-1 is a pseudogene. The CDR3 sequence is 15 residues long. The CDR3 sequence is CASIHLAFSADTQYF. The CDR3 DNA follows: TGTGCCAGCATTCATCTGGCGTTTAGTGCAGATACGCAGTATTTT.

This clonotype appeared many times. The CDR3 nucleotides read TGTGCCAGCAGCACGGGGACTAGCGGGTCAGATACGCAGTATTTT. Translated: CASSTGTSGSDTQYF. The chain is built from TRBV7-2 and TRBJ2-3, with 12 bases fitting TRBD2. J gave up 4 bases and V 5 bases, and 4 bases lay outside the gene matches. Germline-derived CDR1 and CDR2 are SGHTA and FQGNSA. The CDR3 is 15 amino acids. Full variable domain (missing parts from reference TRBV7-2 and TRBJ2-3): GAGVSQSPSNKVTEKGKDVELRCDPISGHTALYWYRQSLGQGLEFLIYFQGNSAPDKSGLPSDRFSAERTGGSVSTLTIQRTQQEDSAVYLCASSTGTSGSDTQYFGPGTRLTVL.

In this sample, this clonotype turned up many times. A junction boundary mismatches the germline segment, possibly from a read error. V and J are TRBV12-3 or TRBV12-4 and TRBJ2-3; D possibly matches TRBD1 or TRBD2 (6 bases each). This CDR3 spans 13 amino acids. The chain's CDR3 is CASSLDWGDTLYF. The CDR3 region has the DNA TGTGCCAGCAGTTTAGACTGGGGGGACACCTTGTACTTT.

This clonotype was seen ten or more times. The gene calls are TRBV7-9 and TRBJ2-3; D is perhaps TRBD2 (5 bases). This CDR3 region has 15 residues. Germline values: CDR1 SEHNR, CDR2 FQNEAQ (reference sequence). Deletions cut 3 bases from V and 4 bases from J, with 14 bases between. Here the CDR3 reads CASSFATRRADTQYF. CDR3 DNA sequence: TGTGCCAGCAGCTTTGCAACTAGAAGGGCAGATACGCAGTATTTT.

This clonotype was recorded at least ten times. V is TRBV29-1 and J is TRBJ2-5; 8 nucleotides align to TRBD2. CDR1 and CDR2 from the germline V gene are SQVTM and ANQGSEA. After removal of 3 bases from V and 8 bases from J, the junction contained 17 bases not matched to a gene. There are 16 residues in the CDR3. The DNA for the CDR3 is TGCAGCGTTGAGTCCAGGCCTAGTGCGCGGGGGGAAACCCAGTACTTC. Translating it yields CSVESRPSARGETQYF.

As concerns this clonotype: The junction differs from germline at one of its ends, possibly a read error. V usage is TRBV30 and J usage is TRBJ1-3, with D unclear. This CDR3 has 13 residues. CDR1 GTSNPN and CDR2 SVGIG come from the germline V gene (reference sequence). The CDR3 protein is CAWSQQSQNTLYF. As DNA, the CDR3 is TGTGCCTGGAGTCAACAGAGTCAAAACACCTTGTACTTT.

This chain links TRBV28 with TRBJ2-6; D ambiguous. The V end lost 4 bases, the J end lost 6 bases, and 4 bases lay between the germline ends. The CDR3 is 12 residues long. The germline V gene encodes CDR1 MDHEN and CDR2 SYDVKM. The CDR3 DNA is TGTGCCAGCAGTTCCCCGGCCAACGTCCTGACTTTC. Amino acids: CASSSPANVLTF.

The chain recombines TRBV2 with TRBJ2-3; D gene unclear. Germline V gene sequence: CDR1 SNHLY, CDR2 FYNNEI. The CDR3 covers 16 residues. The germline V and J ends were trimmed by 7 bases and 2 bases, with 19 bases remaining between them. CDR3 protein: CASKTGPATDTDTQYF. The CDR3 DNA sequence: TGTGCCAGCAAGACCGGGCCAGCCACAGACACAGATACGCAGTATTTT.

CDR3 region: CSASGGVEVHNEQFF. The CDR3 nucleotides are TGCAGTGCTTCGGGTGGGGTTGAGGTCCACAATGAGCAGTTCTTC. V and J are TRBV20-1 and TRBJ2-1; D is ambiguous. Germline V gene lookup returns CDR1 DFQATT and CDR2 SNEGSKA (reference sequence). This CDR3 is 15 amino acids long. With 5 bases removed from V and 5 bases from J, the gap between germline ends came to 19 bases.

V and J are TRBV6-2 or TRBV6-3 and TRBJ2-7; D perhaps matches TRBD2 (6 bases). V gave up 7 bases and J gave up 5 bases, with 21 bases separating them. CDR3 length: 15 amino acids. Germline lookup yields CDR1 MNHEY and CDR2 SVGEGT. The CDR3 region is CASNRGSKAAHEQYF. The CDR3 DNA reads as TGTGCCAGCAATCGGGGGTCGAAAGCAGCCCACGAGCAGTACTTC.

Judged by abundance, this clonotype is medium-sized. J is TRBJ2-1 and V is TRBV18; D gene uncertain. CDR3 length: 14 amino acids. The germline V gene encodes CDR1 KGHSH and CDR2 LQKENI. V was clipped by 1 base and J by 8 bases, with 12 bases between them. The DNA for the CDR3 is TGTGCCAGCTCACCACTTTTCGCGAACTATGAGCAGTTCTTC. It is translated as CASSPLFANYEQFF.

This clonotype occurred a few times. The chain carries TRBV6-5 and TRBJ2-7; the D call may be TRBD1 or TRBD2 (6 bases each). Germline V gene sequence: CDR1 MNHEY, CDR2 SVGAGI. V was cut by 6 bases and J by 6 bases, with 18 bases left in between. The CDR3 contains 14 residues. The CDR3 is CASSTYPGGGEQYF. CDR3 bases: TGTGCCAGCAGCACCTATCCCGGGGGCGGCGAGCAGTACTTC.

In this sample, this clonotype turned up many times. The chain uses TRBV20-1 and TRBJ2-5, with 7 positions matching TRBD2. V dropped 0 bases and J dropped 1; count of bases not matched to a gene: 2. Germline CDR1 is DFQATT and CDR2 is SNEGSKA (reference sequence). The CDR3 contains 14 residues. The DNA of the CDR3 is TGCAGTGCTAGAGATCTAGCGGTCCAAGAGACCCAGTACTTC. It is translated as CSARDLAVQETQYF.

This clonotype was observed at least ten times. The gene calls are TRBV6-5 and TRBJ2-2, with D possibly matching TRBD2 (6 bases). The CDR3 loop spans 14 amino acids. The germline V gene encodes CDR1 MNHEY and CDR2 SVGAGI. The CDR3 nucleotides are TGTGCTTGCGCCCGGGGGTTCAACGCCGGGGAGCTGTTTTTT. It translates to CACARGFNAGELFF.

This clonotype appeared many times. The chain's CDR3 is CSAPTGRPISPYQPQHF. In DNA, the CDR3 is TGCAGTGCTCCAACAGGGCGACCAATCTCGCCCTATCAGCCCCAGCATTTT. The chain has TRBV20-1 and TRBJ1-5, with D perhaps matching TRBD1 (6 bases). Trimming stripped 5 bases from V and 5 bases from J, with 25 bases between. Germline CDR1 and CDR2: DFQATT and SNEGSKA (reference sequence). The CDR3 runs 17 residues.

The sample holds many counts of this clonotype. The J gene is TRBJ1-1, the V gene TRBV12-3 or TRBV12-4; TRBD1 agrees at 8 bases. CDR3 length equals 15 residues. Germline trimming cut 5 bases from V and 7 bases from J; bases unmatched to any gene: 12. The CDR3, as DNA: TGTGCCAGCAGTAACCGGGACAGGTCGTCAGTTGAAGCTTTCTTT. It specifies CASSNRDRSSVEAFF.

This clonotype has only a few counts. This rearrangement joins TRBV20-1 to TRBJ2-3; tentative D call: TRBD1 (5 bases). Germline V gene data show CDR1 as DFQATT and CDR2 as SNEGSKA (reference sequence). The length of the CDR3 is 17 residues. V lost 0 bases and J 5 bases, leaving 21 bases between the germline ends. Here the CDR3 DNA reads TGCAGTGCTAGAGATGCAAATGGGGTAGGGGCCCGAGATACGCAGTATTTT. It yields the protein CSARDANGVGARDTQYF.

In this sample, this clonotype turned up many times. Mismatch with germline at one junction end may stem from a read error. This chain links TRBV6-6 with TRBJ2-5; D is ambiguous. This CDR3 is 11 amino acids long. Germline CDR1 MNHNY, CDR2 SVGAGI (reference sequence). The CDR3 loop reads CASEARDTQYF. As DNA, the CDR3 is TGTGCCAGCGAGGCCAGAGACACCCAGTACTTT.

This clonotype was detected many times. V gene TRBV7-8 combines with J gene TRBJ2-5; 10 bases are shared with TRBD1. Germline-derived CDR1 and CDR2 are SGHVS and FQNEAQ. V was pared by 5 bases and J by 7 bases, with 4 bases of the junction left unmatched. The CDR3 consists of 13 residues. CDR3 in amino acids: CASSPGTGVTQYF. The CDR3 bases are TGTGCCAGCAGCCCCGGGACAGGGGTGACCCAGTACTTC.

This chain uses TRBV24-1 with TRBJ2-1; TRBD1 matches 8 bases. Germline V lookup: CDR1 KGHDR, CDR2 SFDVKD. CDR3 length equals 15 residues. V lost 0 bases to trimming and J lost 7 bases; unmatched junction nucleotides: 4. DNA for the CDR3: TGTGCCACCAGTGATTTGGGACAGGGTTCGAATGAGCAGTTCTTC. This codes for CATSDLGQGSNEQFF.

This clonotype appeared many times. The genes are TRBV7-2 and TRBJ2-3; D may be TRBD1 (5 bases). Germline V gene sequence: CDR1 SGHTA, CDR2 FQGNSA. Trimming removed 2 bases at V and 2 bases at J, with 11 bases between. The length of the CDR3 is 15 residues. The CDR3 bases are TGTGCCAGCAGCTTATACGTGGGGCTCACAGATACGCAGTATTTT. It translates to CASSLYVGLTDTQYF.

This clonotype was observed a few times. The chain has TRBV6-5 and TRBJ2-7; 10 bases align to TRBD2. The germline V gene has CDR1 MNHEY and CDR2 SVGAGI. The CDR3 extends over 16 amino acids. The V segment lost 2 bases and the J segment 2 bases; nucleotides outside the gene matches: 6. The DNA for the CDR3 is TGTGCCAGCAGTTACACCCGAGCGGGAGGGCCCTACGAGCAGTACTTC. Amino acids: CASSYTRAGGPYEQYF.